This TCR beta chain was recovered during a study of T cells in localized non-small cell lung cancer. Whole-study findings and limits: Uninvolved nearby lung showed the greatest T cell clonality, exceeding that found in tumor. Investigators sequenced only a single tumor region, leaving heterogeneity possible. Adjacent lung exhibited a median of about 50 among the 100 most abundant tumor clones.

Sequencing used immunoSEQ multiplex PCR; TCRdb keeps in-frame clones, though not all of them. This table holds approximately 35,000 clones, around 93% found once. The CDR3 has 13 residues. Germline V gives CDR1 SGHVS, CDR2 FQNEAQ. V lost 8 bases, J lost 6 bases, and 9 bases stayed unmatched. Notes on this clone: As yet, its antigen is unknown.

This TCR derives from a female donor of 60 years or more with stage II lung adenocarcinoma. The material was peripheral blood mononuclear cells, obtained before any cancer treatment. The rearrangement links TRBV7-8 to TRBJ1-1, with 7 bases fitting TRBD1. The CDR3 region is CASQFQGGPEAFF. CDR3 sequence (DNA): TGTGCCAGCCAGTTCCAAGGGGGCCCTGAAGCTTTCTTT.